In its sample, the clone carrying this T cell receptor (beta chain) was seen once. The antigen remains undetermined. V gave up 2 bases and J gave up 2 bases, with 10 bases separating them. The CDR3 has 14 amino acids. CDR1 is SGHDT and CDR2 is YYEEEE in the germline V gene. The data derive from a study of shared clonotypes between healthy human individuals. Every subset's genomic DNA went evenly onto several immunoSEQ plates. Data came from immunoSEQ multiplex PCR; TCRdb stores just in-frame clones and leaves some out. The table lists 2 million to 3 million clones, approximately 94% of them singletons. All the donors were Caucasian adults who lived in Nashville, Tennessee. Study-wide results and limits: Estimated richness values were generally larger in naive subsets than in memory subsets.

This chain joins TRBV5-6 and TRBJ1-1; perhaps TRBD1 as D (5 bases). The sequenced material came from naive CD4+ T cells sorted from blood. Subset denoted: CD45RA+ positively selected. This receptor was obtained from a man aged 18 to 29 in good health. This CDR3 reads CASSFLDRNTEAFF. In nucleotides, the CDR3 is TGTGCCAGCAGCTTCCTCGACAGAAACACTGAAGCTTTCTTT. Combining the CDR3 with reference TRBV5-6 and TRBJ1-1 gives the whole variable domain DAGVTQSPTHLIKTRGQQVTLRCSPKSGHDTVSWYQQALGQGPQFIFQYYEEEERQRGNFPDRFSGHQFPNYSSELNVNALLLGDSALYLCASSFLDRNTEAFFGQGTRLTVV.